These 21 T cell receptor beta chains were sequenced from one sample in a study of regulatory T cells in long-lasting Graves disease (dated by TCRdb to the early 2020s). The library was prepared using multiplex PCR. Sequencing was performed on an Illumina HiSeq 4000. iRepertoire HTBI primers and Arm-PCR amplification of CDR3 regions were used to construct TCR beta libraries. TCRdb reran the public reads through fastp at Q25 and MiXCR, keeping productive beta chains. Here each entry gathers all rows of one CDR3 protein and keeps the most common genes and DNA. The sample table contains roughly 700,000 distinct CDR3 sequences; only one count was recorded for approximately 31% of them. Under 50% of the sample belongs to the ten largest clones. This specimen's time point label, interpreted: persistent/refractory GD, antithyroid drugs over 5 years with positive TRAb. For both TCR sequencing and RNA sequencing, RNA was extracted from PBMCs in TRIzol.

The sample in question was peripheral blood mononuclear cells (PBMCs), obtained when the disease was refractory, from a patient treated with antithyroid drugs. The receptors originated from a female donor with Graves disease.

This clonotype was seen ten or more times. The genes are TRBV5-6 and TRBJ2-5, with D hard to call. The CDR3 is 13 amino acids. Germline-derived CDR1 and CDR2 are SGHDT and YYEEEE. Deletions cut 4 bases from V and 4 bases from J, with 11 bases between. The CDR3 DNA sequence: TGTGCCAGCAGCCGAGTAGGAAGAGAGACCCAGTACTTC. This codes for CASSRVGRETQYF.

This chain joins TRBV6-1 and TRBJ2-1; no reliable D call. Germline CDR1 and CDR2: MNHNS and SASEGT. V dropped 7 bases and J dropped 1 base, with 5 bases sitting between them. The CDR3 extends over 12 amino acids. CDR3 in amino acids: CASTGSYNEQFF. CDR3 coding DNA: TGTGCCAGCACCGGATCCTACAATGAGCAGTTCTTC.

J is TRBJ1-6 and V is TRBV28; D is unclear. The length of the CDR3 is 18 residues. The ends were cut back, 4 bases at V and 0 bases at J, with 16 bases in the middle. The V gene's germline CDR1 is MDHEN and CDR2 SYDVKM. CDR3 sequence: CASSSDGVLGSYNSPLHF. CDR3 in DNA: TGTGCCAGCAGTTCGGACGGAGTTTTGGGCTCCTATAATTCACCCCTCCACTTT. Full variable domain (outside the CDR3, taken from reference TRBV28 and TRBJ1-6): DVKVTQSSRYLVKRTGEKVFLECVQDMDHENMFWYRQDPGLGLRLIYFSYDVKMKEKGDIPEGYSVSREKKERFSLILESASTNQTSMYLCASSSDGVLGSYNSPLHFGNGTRLTVT.

The V gene is TRBV7-2, the J gene TRBJ1-2; TRBD1 matches at 7 bases. Germline V gene lookup returns CDR1 SGHTA and CDR2 FQGNSA. V was pared by 6 bases and J by 8 bases, with 6 bases of the junction left unmatched. CDR3 length equals 12 residues. This chain's CDR3 is CASRQYRGGYTF. CDR3 in DNA: TGTGCCAGCAGACAGTACAGGGGCGGCTACACCTTC.

This clonotype was detected ten times or more. The chain has TRBV28 and TRBJ1-2; D not resolved. The V gene's germline CDR1 is MDHEN and CDR2 SYDVKM. There are 12 residues in the CDR3. The V end was cut by 6 bases, the J end by 8 bases, with 13 bases between. The CDR3 spells CASSFPGWGYTF. The CDR3 nucleotides are TGTGCCAGCAGCTTCCCAGGATGGGGCTACACCTTC.

This rearrangement joins TRBV29-1 to TRBJ2-7; D might be TRBD2 (6 bases). This CDR3 has 14 amino acids. Germline V gene data show CDR1 as SQVTM and CDR2 as ANQGSEA. Trimming took off 0 bases at V and 3 bases at J, with 12 bases between the two ends. CDR3 amino acids: CSVEDSGTGYEQYF. CDR3 DNA: TGCAGCGTTGAAGATTCCGGGACTGGCTACGAGCAGTACTTC.

Only a few counts were recorded for this clonotype. The junction and the germline gene differ at one end; a read error may be behind it. The V call is TRBV20-1, the J call TRBJ1-5; the D gene is possibly TRBD1 (6 bases). Germline CDR1 is DFQATT and CDR2 is SNEGSKA (reference sequence). The CDR3 loop spans 13 amino acids. CDR3 sequence: CSARGGAYQPQHF. CDR3 sequence (DNA): TGCAGTGCGAGAGGGGGGGCGTATCAGCCCCAGCATTTT.

The chain employs TRBV4-2 and TRBJ1-5; D is unclear. V lost 0 bases and J 3 bases, leaving 6 bases between the germline ends. In germline, CDR1 is LGHNA, CDR2 YNFKEQ. This CDR3 contains 14 residues. The CDR3 reads CASSQESLNQPQHF. The CDR3 region has the DNA TGTGCCAGCAGCCAAGAAAGCCTCAATCAGCCCCAGCATTTT.

V and J are TRBV29-1 and TRBJ1-2; D remains ambiguous. Trimming took 0 bases from V and 6 from J, leaving 8 bases between them. This CDR3 region has 12 residues. Germline-derived CDR1 and CDR2 are SQVTM and ANQGSEA. The DNA of the CDR3 is TGCAGCGTTGAAGAGGGGTGGGATGGCTACACCTTC. Amino acids: CSVEEGWDGYTF.

This sequence joins TRBV12-3 or TRBV12-4 and TRBJ2-5; D possibly corresponds to TRBD1 (6 bases). The CDR3 sequence is 15 residues long. V was pared by 5 bases and J by 5 bases, with 18 bases between. CDR3 sequence: CASSSPGNRAETQYF. The CDR3 DNA is TGTGCCAGCAGTAGTCCCGGGAACAGGGCGGAGACCCAGTACTTC.

As concerns this clonotype: This may stem from a read error, because a much larger clone lies one nucleotide away. The CDR3 is CASSADGGHQPQHF. CDR3 coding DNA: TGTGCCAGCAGTGCGGACGGGGGGCATCAGCCCCAGCATTTT. V gene TRBV2 combines with J gene TRBJ1-5, with D perhaps matching TRBD1 (6 bases). The V gene's germline CDR1 is SNHLY and CDR2 FYNNEI. The CDR3 has 14 amino acids. Trimming removed 4 bases at V and 5 bases at J, with 12 bases between. The full variable domain, with the rest looked up from reference TRBV2 and TRBJ1-5, is EPEVTQTPSHQVTQMGQEVILRCVPISNHLYFYWYRQILGQKVEFLVSFYNNEISEKSEIFDDQFSVERPDGSNFTLKIRSTKLEDSAMYFCASSADGGHQPQHFGDGTRLSIL.

Many counts were recorded for this clonotype. V gene TRBV11-1 combines with J gene TRBJ1-5; 11 bases align to TRBD1. The trim removed 5 bases at V and 5 bases at J, leaving 5 bases unmatched. The CDR3 loop spans 15 amino acids. Per the germline V gene, CDR1 is SGHAT and CDR2 is FQDESV (reference sequence). The CDR3 bases are TGTGCCAGCAGCCTCCGGGACAGGGGGGATCAGCCCCAGCATTTT. It translates to CASSLRDRGDQPQHF.

The chain couples TRBV7-9 to TRBJ1-1, with D uncertain. The CDR3 contains 12 residues. The V end lost 6 bases, the J end lost 7 bases, and 12 bases lay between the germline ends. Germline V gives CDR1 SEHNR, CDR2 FQNEAQ (reference sequence). CDR3 coding DNA: TGTGCCAGCAGTCTAGCGGAAGGTGAAGCTTTCTTT. Translation gives CASSLAEGEAFF.

V and J are TRBV6-1 and TRBJ2-6, with TRBD2 matching over 7 bases. Trimming cost V 10 bases and J 0 bases; bases outside gene matches: 15. The germline gives CDR1 MNHNS, CDR2 SASEGT. The CDR3 consists of 18 residues. The CDR3 nucleotides read TGTGCCACTCGCAAAATGGGGGGGGGAGGCTCTGGGGCCAACGTCCTGACTTTC. Translating it yields CATRKMGGGGSGANVLTF.

The chain uses TRBV5-1 and TRBJ2-3; 8 positions match TRBD2. Germline assignment: CDR1 SGHRS and CDR2 YFSETQ. With 5 bases clipped from V and 1 base from J, the junction kept 3 bases outside the gene matches. This CDR3 is 14 amino acids long. This CDR3 is CASSGGLGTDTQYF. The DNA of the CDR3 is TGCGCCAGCAGTGGGGGACTAGGCACAGATACGCAGTATTTT.

This clonotype was counted between two and nine times. The V call is TRBV3-1, the J call TRBJ1-2; a weak D match, TRBD1 (5 bases). Germline V lookup: CDR1 LGHDT, CDR2 YNNKEL (reference sequence). This CDR3 has 13 residues. The ends were cut back, 3 bases at V and 7 bases at J, with 12 bases in the middle. The CDR3 DNA follows: TGTGCCAGCAGCCAGGGGACGGCGGGTGGCTACACCTTC. Translation gives CASSQGTAGGYTF.

This clonotype was detected a few times. The chain couples TRBV5-4 to TRBJ2-7, with 7 bases matching TRBD2. The CDR3 has 13 amino acids. After removal of 4 bases from V and 0 bases from J, the junction contained 1 base not matched to a gene. Looked up from germline, CDR1 is SGHNT and CDR2 is YYREEE (reference sequence). CDR3 DNA sequence: TGTGCCAGCAGCCGACTAGCCTCCTACGAGCAGTACTTC. Translation: CASSRLASYEQYF.

This chain links TRBV2 with TRBJ2-7, with D possibly TRBD1 on 5 matching bases. Germline loops: CDR1 SNHLY, CDR2 FYNNEI. This CDR3 contains 14 residues. Trimming removed 8 bases at V and 6 bases at J, with 20 bases between. This CDR3 reads CASSQKEGVGEQYF. CDR3 in DNA: TGTGCCAGCTCACAAAAGGAAGGGGTTGGCGAGCAGTACTTC.

This clonotype showed up just a few times. This chain links TRBV7-2 with TRBJ2-5; TRBD2 aligns across 7 bases. Germline V gene lookup returns CDR1 SGHTA and CDR2 FQGNSA. This CDR3 contains 12 residues. J was trimmed by 9 bases and V by 7 bases; bases with no gene match: 8. CDR3 sequence: CASMAGAGSQYF. CDR3 DNA: TGTGCCAGCATGGCGGGAGCCGGGTCCCAGTACTTC.

This clonotype has just a few counts. This sequence joins TRBV11-2 and TRBJ2-7, with D maybe TRBD2 (6 bases). This CDR3 is built from 14 residues. Trimming took 5 bases from V and 1 from J, leaving 12 bases between them. Germline V gene data show CDR1 as SGHAT and CDR2 as FQNNGV. For the CDR3, the DNA is TGTGCCAGCAGCAAGGGACTGAATTCCTACGAGCAGTACTTC. Residues: CASSKGLNSYEQYF.

This clonotype was detected ten times or more. The chain employs TRBV28 and TRBJ1-1; 8 bases match TRBD1. With 4 bases clipped from V and 4 bases from J, the junction kept 8 bases outside the gene matches. The CDR3 sequence is 15 residues long. Germline-derived CDR1 and CDR2 are MDHEN and SYDVKM. The CDR3 nucleotides read TGTGCCAGCAGTTCGCAGGGGGCTCAAGGCACTGAAGCTTTCTTT. It yields the protein CASSSQGAQGTEAFF.